Listed here is a single TCR beta chain. The antigen remains unidentified. The data were obtained in a study of cytomegalovirus exposure and HLA in healthy donors. General observations from the study: With DRB1 most and HLA-C fewest, TCR association rates differed between HLA loci in a later analysis. Productive rates of about 87% or about 30% were seen for most TCR beta V segments in an earlier analysis. Analysis performed later found about 17,000 TCR beta sequences associated with HLA alleles at 0.05 false discovery rate.

The PCR had 60 Vbeta and 13 Jbeta primers. Assay: immunoSEQ multiplex PCR; the TCRdb copy retains only in-frame clones and omits some. Of approximately 130,000 clones in the sample, about 75% were seen once. The CDR3 consists of 13 residues. Germline CDR1 reads MNHEY; CDR2 reads SVGAGI. V was cut by 2 bases and J by 5 bases, with 9 bases left in between. The specimen was PBMCs. The sequence derives from a woman aged 40-49 years in good health and CMV-seropositive. The chain couples TRBV6-5 to TRBJ2-5; D unresolved. This CDR3 reads CASSYPNLETQYF. The CDR3 DNA reads TGTGCCAGCAGTTACCCTAACCTGGAGACCCAGTACTTC.